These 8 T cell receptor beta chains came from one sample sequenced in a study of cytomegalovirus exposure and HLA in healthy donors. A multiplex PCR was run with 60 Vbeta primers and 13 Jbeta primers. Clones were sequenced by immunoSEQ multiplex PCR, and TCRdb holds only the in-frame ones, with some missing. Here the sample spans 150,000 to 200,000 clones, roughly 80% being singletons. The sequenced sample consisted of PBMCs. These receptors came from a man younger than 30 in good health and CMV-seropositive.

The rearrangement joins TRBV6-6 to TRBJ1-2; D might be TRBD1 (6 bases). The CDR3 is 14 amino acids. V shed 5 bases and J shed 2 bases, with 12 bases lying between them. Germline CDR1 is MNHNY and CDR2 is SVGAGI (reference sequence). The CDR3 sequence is CASSTTGYNYGYTF. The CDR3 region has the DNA TGTGCCAGCAGTACCACAGGGTACAACTATGGCTACACCTTC.

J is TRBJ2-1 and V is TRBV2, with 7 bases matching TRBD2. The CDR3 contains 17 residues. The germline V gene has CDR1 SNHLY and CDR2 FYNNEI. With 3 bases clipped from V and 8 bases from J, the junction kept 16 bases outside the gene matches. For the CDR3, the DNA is TGTGCCAGCAGTGAGGGTTTTCGGCAGCGGGAAGAGTATGAGCAGTTCTTC. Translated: CASSEGFRQREEYEQFF.

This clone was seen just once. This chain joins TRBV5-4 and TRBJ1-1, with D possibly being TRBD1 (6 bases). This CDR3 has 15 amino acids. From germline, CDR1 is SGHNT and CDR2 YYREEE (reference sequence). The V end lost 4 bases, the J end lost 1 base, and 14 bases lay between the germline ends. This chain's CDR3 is CASSDVLGQNTEAFF. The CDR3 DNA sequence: TGTGCCAGCAGCGACGTCTTGGGACAGAACACTGAAGCTTTCTTT.

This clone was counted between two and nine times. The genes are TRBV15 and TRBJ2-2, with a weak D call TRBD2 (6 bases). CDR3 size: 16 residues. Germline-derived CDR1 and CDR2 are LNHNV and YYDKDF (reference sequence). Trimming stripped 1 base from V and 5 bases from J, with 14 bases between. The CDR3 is CATSRGRGPTTGELFF. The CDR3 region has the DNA TGTGCCACCAGCAGAGGGCGGGGACCTACGACCGGGGAGCTGTTTTTT.

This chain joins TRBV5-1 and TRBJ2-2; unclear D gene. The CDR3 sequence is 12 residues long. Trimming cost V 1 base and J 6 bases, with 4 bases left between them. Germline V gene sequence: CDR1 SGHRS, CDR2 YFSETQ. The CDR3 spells CASSLLAGELFF. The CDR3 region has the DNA TGCGCCAGCAGCTTGCTCGCCGGGGAGCTGTTTTTT.

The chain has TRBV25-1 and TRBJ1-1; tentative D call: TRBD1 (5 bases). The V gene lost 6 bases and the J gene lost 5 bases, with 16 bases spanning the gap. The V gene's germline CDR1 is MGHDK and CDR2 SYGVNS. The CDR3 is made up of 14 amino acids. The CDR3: CASRWSGGETEAFF. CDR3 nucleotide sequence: TGTGCCAGCAGGTGGTCCGGGGGAGAAACTGAAGCTTTCTTT. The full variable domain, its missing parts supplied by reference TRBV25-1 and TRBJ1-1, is EADIYQTPRYLVIGTGKKITLECSQTMGHDKMYWYQQDPGMELHLIHYSYGVNSTEKGDLSSESTVSRIRTEHFPLTLESARPSHTSQYLCASRWSGGETEAFFGQGTRLTVV.

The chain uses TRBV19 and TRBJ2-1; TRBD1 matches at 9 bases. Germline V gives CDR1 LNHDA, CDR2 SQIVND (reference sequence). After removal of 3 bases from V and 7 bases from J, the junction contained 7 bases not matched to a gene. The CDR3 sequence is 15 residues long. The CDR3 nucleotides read TGTGCCAGTAGTATGGCGGGACAGGGCGTAAATGAGCAGTTCTTC. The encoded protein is CASSMAGQGVNEQFF. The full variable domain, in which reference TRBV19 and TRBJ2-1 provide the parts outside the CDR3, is DGGITQSPKYLFRKEGQNVTLSCEQNLNHDAMYWYRQDPGQGLRLIYYSQIVNDFQKGDIAEGYSVSREKKESFPLTVTSAQKNPTAFYLCASSMAGQGVNEQFFGPGTRLTVL.

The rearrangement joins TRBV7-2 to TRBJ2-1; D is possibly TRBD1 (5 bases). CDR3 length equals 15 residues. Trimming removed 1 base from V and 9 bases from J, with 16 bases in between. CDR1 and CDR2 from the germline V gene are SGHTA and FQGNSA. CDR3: CASSLEARKRGEQFF. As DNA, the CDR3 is TGTGCCAGCAGCTTAGAGGCTAGGAAAAGGGGTGAGCAGTTCTTC.